The 8 T cell receptor beta chains reported below all come from one sample, sequenced in a study of Ad26.COV2.S vaccination and SARS-CoV-2 variants. Data came from immunoSEQ multiplex PCR; TCRdb stores just in-frame clones and leaves some out. Found here are around 350,000 clones, 85% of them singletons; the top ten hold approximately 3.5%. Treatment here: around 19 received Ad26.COV2.S at low or high dose, single or two shots; 5 received placebo; per-sample allocation not given. Vaccine and placebo recipients were sampled on day 63 after the first injection. Sequenced material: peripheral blood, taken in a trial of Ad26.COV2.S vaccine versus placebo. Receptor source: a person between 18 and 65 years old who received the Ad26.COV2.S COVID-19 vaccine or a placebo.

The V and J genes are TRBV6-5 and TRBJ1-2, with 11 bases aligning to TRBD1. The CDR3 covers 14 residues. Trimming took 2 bases from V and 7 from J; bases not matched to a gene: 3. CDR1 is MNHEY and CDR2 is SVGAGI in the germline V gene. This CDR3 reads CASSYGQGAGGYTF. The CDR3 DNA follows: TGTGCCAGCAGTTACGGACAGGGGGCAGGTGGCTACACCTTC.

The chain carries TRBV6-5 and TRBJ2-2; 8 bases match TRBD1. This CDR3 has 15 residues. Unmatched junction bases numbered 2, after V lost 5 bases and J lost 0 bases. CDR1 is MNHEY and CDR2 is SVGAGI in the germline V gene. This CDR3 reads CASSTGQANTGELFF. The CDR3 DNA reads as TGTGCCAGCAGTACGGGACAGGCGAACACCGGGGAGCTGTTTTTT.

DNA of the CDR3: TGTGCCAGCAGCACCTTACAGGGAACCCGAGAGACCCAGTACTTC. Protein: CASSTLQGTRETQYF. The rearrangement joins TRBV14 to TRBJ2-5; weak D call: TRBD1 (6 bases). Between the trimmed V and J ends, which lost 5 bases and 4 bases, there was a span of 17 bases. The germline V gene has CDR1 SGHDN and CDR2 FVKESK. The CDR3 totals 15 residues. Combining the CDR3 with reference TRBV14 and TRBJ2-5 gives the whole variable domain EAGVTQFPSHSVIEKGQTVTLRCDPISGHDNLYWYRRVMGKEIKFLLHFVKESKQDESGMPNNRFLAERTGGTYSTLKVQPAELEDSGVYFCASSTLQGTRETQYFGPGTRLLVL.

The V call is TRBV5-5, the J call TRBJ2-7; 8 positions match TRBD1. V dropped 4 bases and J dropped 5; count of bases not matched to a gene: 2. Germline assignment: CDR1 SGHKS and CDR2 YYEKEE (reference sequence). The CDR3 extends over 12 amino acids. CDR3 amino acids: CASSLDRDEQYF. The DNA of the CDR3 is TGTGCCAGCAGCCTGGACAGGGACGAGCAGTACTTC.

This clone has only a few counts. This sequence joins TRBV4-3 and TRBJ1-6, with 9 bases aligning to TRBD1. CDR1 and CDR2 (germline): LGHNA, YSLEER. The CDR3 length is 19 residues. J gave up 1 base and V 4 bases, and 11 bases lay outside the gene matches. The CDR3 here is CASSLAAGTGSSYNSPLHF. CDR3 coding DNA: TGCGCCAGCAGCCTAGCGGCCGGGACAGGGTCGTCCTATAATTCACCCCTCCACTTT.

The chain joins TRBV2 to TRBJ2-1; D is undetermined. The germline gives CDR1 SNHLY, CDR2 FYNNEI. The CDR3 contains 14 residues. Trimming shortened V by 2 bases and J by 4 bases, and 9 bases separated the two germline ends. The CDR3 region is CASSERPGYNEQFF. In DNA form, the CDR3 reads TGTGCCAGCAGTGAAAGACCAGGATACAATGAGCAGTTCTTC.

The chain joins TRBV2 to TRBJ2-7; TRBD1 matches at 11 bases. The ends lost 6 bases at V and 5 bases at J; junction bases unmatched: 6. The CDR3 runs to 14 residues. The germline gives CDR1 SNHLY, CDR2 FYNNEI. In DNA form, the CDR3 reads TGTGCCAGCAGAGGGACAGGGGGGCACCACGAGCAGTACTTC. Its translation is CASRGTGGHHEQYF.

The chain links TRBV6-5 to TRBJ1-1; D call uncertain. The CDR3 sequence is 13 residues long. The germline V gene has CDR1 MNHEY and CDR2 SVGAGI. Trimming cost V 0 bases and J 6 bases, with 8 bases left between them. In nucleotides, the CDR3 is TGTGCCAGCAGTTACTCGGGCTCCCCTGAAGCTTTCTTT. Its translation is CASSYSGSPEAFF.